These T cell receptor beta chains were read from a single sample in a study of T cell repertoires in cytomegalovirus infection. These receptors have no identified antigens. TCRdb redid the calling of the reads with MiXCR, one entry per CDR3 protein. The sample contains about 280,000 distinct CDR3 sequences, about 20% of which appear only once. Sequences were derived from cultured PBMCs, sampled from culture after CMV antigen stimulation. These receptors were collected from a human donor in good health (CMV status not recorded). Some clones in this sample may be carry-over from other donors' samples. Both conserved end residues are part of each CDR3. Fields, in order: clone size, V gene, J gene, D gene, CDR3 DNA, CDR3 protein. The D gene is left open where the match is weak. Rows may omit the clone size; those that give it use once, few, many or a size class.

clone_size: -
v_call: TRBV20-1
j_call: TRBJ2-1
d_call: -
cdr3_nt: TGCAGTGCTAGTCCGGAGAGGGGGAATGAGCAGTTCTTC
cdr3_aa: CSASPERGNEQFF

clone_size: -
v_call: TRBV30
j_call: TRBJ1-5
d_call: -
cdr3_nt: TGTGCCTGGAGTAGAAGGTCGGGACTTAGCAATCAGCCCCAGCATTTT
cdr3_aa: CAWSRRSGLSNQPQHF

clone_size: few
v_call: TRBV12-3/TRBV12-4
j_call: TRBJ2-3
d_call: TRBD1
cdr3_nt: TGTGCCAGCCGTTGTCACAGGGGCTCTAGCACAGATACGCAGTATTTT
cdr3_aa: CASRCHRGSSTDTQYF

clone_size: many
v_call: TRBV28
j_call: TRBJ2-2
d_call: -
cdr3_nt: TGTGCCAGCAGTTTCCGCTCTGGCGCCGGGGGCCCACCGAACACCGGGGAGCTGTTTTTT
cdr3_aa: CASSFRSGAGGPPNTGELFF

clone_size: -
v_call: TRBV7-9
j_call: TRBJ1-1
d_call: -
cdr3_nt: TGTGCCAGCAGTGCGTTGCCCACTGAAGCTTTCTTT
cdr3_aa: CASSALPTEAFF

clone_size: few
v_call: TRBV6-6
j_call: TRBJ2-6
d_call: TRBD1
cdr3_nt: TGTGCCAGCAGGGGGACAGGGCTTGGGGCCAACGTCCTGACTTTC
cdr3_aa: CASRGTGLGANVLTF

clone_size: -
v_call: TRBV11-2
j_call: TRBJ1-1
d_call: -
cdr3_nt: TGTGCCAGCAGCTTAGGGGGGGGCGGGTCTGAAGCTTTCTTT
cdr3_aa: CASSLGGGGSEAFF

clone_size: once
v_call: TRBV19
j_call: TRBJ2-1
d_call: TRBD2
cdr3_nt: TGTGCCAGTAGTTCCGGGACTAGCGGGAGGGGGAATGAGCAGTTCTTC
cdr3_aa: CASSSGTSGRGNEQFF

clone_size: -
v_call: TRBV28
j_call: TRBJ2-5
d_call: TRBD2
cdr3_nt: TGTGCCAGCAGCGGACTAGCGGGAGGGCCCTGGGAGACCCAGTACTTC
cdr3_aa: CASSGLAGGPWETQYF

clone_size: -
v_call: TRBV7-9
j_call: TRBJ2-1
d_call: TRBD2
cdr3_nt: TGTGCCAGCAGCCAGCCCAGCGGGGGAAGGGGGAATGAGCAGTTCTTC
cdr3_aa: CASSQPSGGRGNEQFF

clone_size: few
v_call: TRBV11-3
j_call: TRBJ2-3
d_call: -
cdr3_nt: TGTGCCAGCAGAGACCCCGGGACTACGCAGTATTTT
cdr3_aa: CASRDPGTTQYF

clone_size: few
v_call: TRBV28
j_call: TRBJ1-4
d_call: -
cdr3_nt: TGTGCCGTTGGTAACAGGCTTAATGAAAAACTGTTTTTT
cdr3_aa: CAVGNRLNEKLFF

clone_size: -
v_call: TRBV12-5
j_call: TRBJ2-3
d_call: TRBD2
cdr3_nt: TGTGCTAGTGGTTTGAGACTAGCGGACAGCACAGATACGCAGTATTTT
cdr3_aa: CASGLRLADSTDTQYF

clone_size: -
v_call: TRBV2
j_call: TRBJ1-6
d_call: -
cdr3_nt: TGTGCCAGCAGTGACACCGGGACCTGGCGCTTACGGAATTCACCCCTCCACTTT
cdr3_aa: CASSDTGTWRLRNSPLHF

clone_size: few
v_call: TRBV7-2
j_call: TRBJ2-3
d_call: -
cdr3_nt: TGTGCCAGCAGCACCCTGGGCACAGATACGCAGTATTTT
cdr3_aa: CASSTLGTDTQYF

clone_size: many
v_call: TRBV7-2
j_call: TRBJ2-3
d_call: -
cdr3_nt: TGTGCCAGCAGCTCTACATGGGGCACAGATACGCAGTATTTT
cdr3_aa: CASSSTWGTDTQYF

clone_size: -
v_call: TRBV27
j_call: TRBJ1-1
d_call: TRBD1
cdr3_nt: TGTGCCAGCAGTTCGGGACAGAGGGCTTTCTTT
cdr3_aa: CASSSGQRAFF

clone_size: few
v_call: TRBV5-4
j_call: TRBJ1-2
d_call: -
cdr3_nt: TGTGCCAGCAGCTTACAAGGCAGGGTTCTCTATGGCTACACCTTC
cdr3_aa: CASSLQGRVLYGYTF

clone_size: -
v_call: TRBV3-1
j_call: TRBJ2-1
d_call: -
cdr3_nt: TGTGCCAGCAGCCAAGAAAGGGGGGCCTGGGGCGATGAGCAGTTCTTC
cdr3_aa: CASSQERGAWGDEQFF

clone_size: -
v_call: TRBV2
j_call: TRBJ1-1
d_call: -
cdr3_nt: TGTGCCAGCAGTGTCCGGAGGCCTGAAGCTTTCTTT
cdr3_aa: CASSVRRPEAFF

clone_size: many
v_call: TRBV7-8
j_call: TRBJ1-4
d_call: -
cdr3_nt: TGTGCCAGCAGCTTCGCCCGTAATGAAAAACTGTTTTTT
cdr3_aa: CASSFARNEKLFF

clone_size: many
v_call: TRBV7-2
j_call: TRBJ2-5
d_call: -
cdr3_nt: TGTGCCAGCAGACGGGACACAGAGACCCAGTACTTC
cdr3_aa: CASRRDTETQYF

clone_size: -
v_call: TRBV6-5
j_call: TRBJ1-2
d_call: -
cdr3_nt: TGTGCCAGCAGTTACGGGATTAACTATGGCTACACCTTC
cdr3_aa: CASSYGINYGYTF

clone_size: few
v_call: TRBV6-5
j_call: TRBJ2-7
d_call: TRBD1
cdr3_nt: TGTGCCAGCAGTCCTAGGTCAGGGGGCAGCTACGAGCAGTACTTC
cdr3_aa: CASSPRSGGSYEQYF

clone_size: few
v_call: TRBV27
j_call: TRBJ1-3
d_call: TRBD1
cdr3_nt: TGTGCCAGCAGTTTGACAGGGCTAGGTGGAAACACCATATATTTT
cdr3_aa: CASSLTGLGGNTIYF

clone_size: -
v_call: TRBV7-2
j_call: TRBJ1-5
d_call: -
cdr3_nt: TGTGCCAGCAGCTTAGTTTCAAGCAATCAGCCCCAGCATTTT
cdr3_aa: CASSLVSSNQPQHF

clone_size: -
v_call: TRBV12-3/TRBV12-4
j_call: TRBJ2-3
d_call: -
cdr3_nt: TGTGCCAGCAGCCTAGGCCTCGGGACGCCGGACACAGATACGCAGTATTTT
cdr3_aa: CASSLGLGTPDTDTQYF

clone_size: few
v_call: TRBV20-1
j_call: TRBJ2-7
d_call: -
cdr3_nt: TGCAGTGCTAGAGATATGAGGGAGATATACGAGCAGTACTTC
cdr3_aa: CSARDMREIYEQYF

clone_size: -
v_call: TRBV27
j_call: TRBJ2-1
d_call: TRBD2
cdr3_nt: TGTGCCAGCAGTCCCCCGGGACTAGCTTACAATGAGCAGTTCTTC
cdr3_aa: CASSPPGLAYNEQFF

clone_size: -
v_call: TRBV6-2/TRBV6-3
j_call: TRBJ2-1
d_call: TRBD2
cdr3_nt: TGTGCCAGCAGTGGGGTGAGACTAGCGGGAGGGCCGGGTGAGCAGTTCTTC
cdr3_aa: CASSGVRLAGGPGEQFF

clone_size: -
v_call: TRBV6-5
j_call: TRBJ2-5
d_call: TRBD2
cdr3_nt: TGTGCCAGCAGTTATTTCGGCGGGAGGGCCGAAGAGACCCAGTACTTC
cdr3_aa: CASSYFGGRAEETQYF

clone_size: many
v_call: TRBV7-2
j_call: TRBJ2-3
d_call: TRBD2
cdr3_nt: TGTGCCAGCAGCTCCGGGACTATCCGCACAGATACGCAGTATTTT
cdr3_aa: CASSSGTIRTDTQYF

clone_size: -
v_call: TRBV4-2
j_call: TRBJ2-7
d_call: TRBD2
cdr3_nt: TGTGCCAGCAGCCAAGAAGCGGGGGATGGGGTAGACGAGCAGTACTTC
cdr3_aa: CASSQEAGDGVDEQYF

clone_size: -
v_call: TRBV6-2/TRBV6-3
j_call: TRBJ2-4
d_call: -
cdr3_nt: TGTGCCAGCAGTATGTCGCGGGTGGTAAAAAACATTCAGTACTTC
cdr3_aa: CASSMSRVVKNIQYF

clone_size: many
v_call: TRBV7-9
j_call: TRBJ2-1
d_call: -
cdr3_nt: TGTGCCAGCAGCGTTAAAACGGGACGCCGCTGGGGTAATGAGCAGTTCTTC
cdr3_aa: CASSVKTGRRWGNEQFF

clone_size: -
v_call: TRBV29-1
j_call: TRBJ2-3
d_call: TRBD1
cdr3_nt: TGCAGCGCTAGGGACAGCCTCACAGATACGCAGTATTTT
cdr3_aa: CSARDSLTDTQYF

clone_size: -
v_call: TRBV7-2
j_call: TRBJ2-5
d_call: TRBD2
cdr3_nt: TGTGCCAGCAGCCCGCGTCGACTAGCGGGAGCCCAAGAGACCCAGTACTTC
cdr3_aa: CASSPRRLAGAQETQYF